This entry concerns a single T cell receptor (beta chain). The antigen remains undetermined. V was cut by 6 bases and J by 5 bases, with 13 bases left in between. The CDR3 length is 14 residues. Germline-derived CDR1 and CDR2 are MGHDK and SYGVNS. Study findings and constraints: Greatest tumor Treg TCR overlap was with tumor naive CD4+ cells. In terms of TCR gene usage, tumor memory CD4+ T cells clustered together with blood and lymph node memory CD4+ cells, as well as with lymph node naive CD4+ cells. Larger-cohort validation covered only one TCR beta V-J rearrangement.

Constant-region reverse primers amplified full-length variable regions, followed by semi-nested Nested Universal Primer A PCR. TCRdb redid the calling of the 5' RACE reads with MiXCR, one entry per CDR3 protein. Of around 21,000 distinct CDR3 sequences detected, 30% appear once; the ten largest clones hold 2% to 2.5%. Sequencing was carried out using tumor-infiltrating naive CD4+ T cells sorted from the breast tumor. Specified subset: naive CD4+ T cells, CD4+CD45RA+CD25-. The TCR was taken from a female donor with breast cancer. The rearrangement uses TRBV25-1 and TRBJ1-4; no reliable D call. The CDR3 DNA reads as TGTGCCAGCAGGCCCCACGGGAACAATGAAAAACTGTTTTTT. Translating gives CASRPHGNNEKLFF.